This TCR beta chain is from a study of blood T cell repertoires in COVID-19. Overall study context: Collection of acute and convalescent COVID-19 samples took place in the United States, Italy and Spain. Sources were T cells, B-cell-depleted T cells, or PBMCs; the material itself was cDNA or gDNA.

Germline V CDR1 and CDR2: SGDLS, YYNGEE. The V and J ends lost 0 bases and 4 bases, in that order; junction bases with no gene match: 8. CDR3 length: 16 residues. In the study's own analysis: Quantification of nucleated cells was approximated via reference gene primer amplification. TCRdb's copy holds only in-frame clones and misses some; the assay was immunoSEQ multiplex PCR. V, J and clone size are those of that table, while D and trimming were read from the DNA. The table lists approximately 90,000 clones, under 85% of them singletons. What was sequenced was peripheral blood. The sequence derives from a human donor in a cohort sampled during active COVID-19. V and J are TRBV9 and TRBJ1-2; 8 positions match TRBD1. CDR3 region: CASSVAPSTGVYGYTF. The CDR3 region has the DNA TGTGCCAGCAGCGTAGCTCCCTCGACAGGGGTCTATGGCTACACCTTC.